A selection of T cell receptor beta chains follows, all from one sample in a study of T cell repertoires in cytomegalovirus infection. TCRdb re-analysed the reads in MiXCR, keeping a single row per CDR3 protein. Of 150,000 to 200,000 distinct CDR3 sequences listed, approximately 15% were seen once; the top ten hold 25% to 30%. Sequencing input: PBMCs. Every receptor here comes from a human donor in good health (CMV status not recorded). Some clones in this sample may be carry-over from other donors' samples. CDR3s include the opening cysteine and the closing phenylalanine or tryptophan. The D gene is left open where the match is weak.

12 - TRBV7-9 CASSSRLDEQYF
14 - TRBV7-9 CASSLGREGREQFF
15 - TRBV7-2 CASSLRESSTGELFF
13 - TRBV2 CASNRRFNYGYTF
17 - TRBV5-5 CASSLDVGYPNTGELFF
13 TRBD1 TRBV19 CASTSTGGYGYTF
11 - TRBV28 CASGDSHEQYF
14 - TRBV12-3/TRBV12-4 CASSLGPDLETQYF
15 - TRBV12-3/TRBV12-4 CASSLDVRGFYGYTF
16 TRBD1 TRBV5-6 CASSAPGTGNPYEQYF
13 - TRBV6-4 CASSLDSHNEQFF
14 - TRBV5-4 CASSSGVRSDTQYF
12 - TRBV7-9 CASSPEGGDAFF
13 - TRBV7-3 CASSPSGGVEQFF
14 - TRBV7-9 CASSLPGLPHEQYF
14 - TRBV11-2 CASSLAGGTDTQYF
15 - TRBV7-2 CASSFGDGGLYEQYF
14 - TRBV14 CASSQDLSRPGYTF
16 TRBD1 TRBV19 CASSMLVTGGKETQYF
14 - TRBV2 CASSVSGSYNEQFF
14 - TRBV27 CASSYSTGVEGYTF
15 - TRBV29-1 CSVETISRGHNEQFF
14 - TRBV14 CASSQDPGLGGYTF
13 - TRBV6-1 CASTPTKTGELFF